The 19 T cell receptor beta chains in this list originate from one sample, sequenced in a study of T cells after yellow fever vaccination. TCRdb re-called the 5' RACE reads with MiXCR, one entry per CDR3 protein. The sample shows a few hundred thousand distinct CDR3 sequences, about 5.2% of them seen only once. The sequenced sample was CD4+ T cells sorted from PBMCs, obtained on the day of the yellow fever booster vaccination. These receptors all stem from a man aged 18-30 years who received the YFV17D yellow fever vaccine.

This clonotype showed up just a few times. The chain has TRBV4-2 and TRBJ2-2, with TRBD2 matching over 10 bases. Germline CDR1 is LGHNA and CDR2 is YNFKEQ. The CDR3 covers 17 residues. Unmatched junction bases numbered 5, after V lost 1 base and J lost 3 bases. The CDR3 DNA sequence: TGTGCCAGCAGCCAAGCCCCAGCGGGGGGGTACACCGGGGAGCTGTTTTTT. Encoded protein: CASSQAPAGGYTGELFF.

V gene TRBV5-1 combines with J gene TRBJ1-1; D may be TRBD1 (5 bases). Germline V CDR1 and CDR2: SGHRS, YFSETQ. This CDR3 is built from 13 residues. Trimming cost V 0 bases and J 4 bases, with 7 bases left between them. The CDR3 sequence is CASSLGGVTEAFF. The CDR3 DNA sequence: TGCGCCAGCAGCTTGGGGGGGGTCACTGAAGCTTTCTTT.

This clonotype showed up many times. The chain couples TRBV4-3 to TRBJ2-3; either TRBD1 or TRBD2 may fit D (5 bases each). CDR3 length equals 13 residues. Between the trimmed V and J ends, which lost 5 bases and 4 bases, there was a span of 10 bases. CDR1 and CDR2 from the germline V gene are LGHNA and YSLEER. The CDR3 coding sequence is TGCGCCAGCAGCACTTTGGGGGCAGATACGCAGTATTTT. Translation gives CASSTLGADTQYF.

In its sample, this clonotype was seen many times. The chain uses TRBV9 and TRBJ1-2, with 7 bases identical to TRBD1. Germline V CDR1 and CDR2: SGDLS, YYNGEE. The CDR3 runs to 16 residues. Trimming cost V 0 bases and J 8 bases; bases outside gene matches: 13. The CDR3 sequence: CASSVASRGGPSGYTF. The DNA of the CDR3 is TGTGCCAGCAGCGTAGCTTCGAGAGGGGGCCCTTCAGGCTACACCTTC.

This clonotype has at least ten counts. The V and J genes are TRBV6-2 or TRBV6-3 and TRBJ2-7; 7 nucleotides match TRBD1. Per the germline V gene, CDR1 is MNHEY and CDR2 is SVGEGT. Trimming removed 0 bases from V and 0 bases from J; junction bases left unmatched: 5. The CDR3 is 16 residues long. The CDR3 here is CASSYSSGTASYEQYV. For the CDR3, the DNA is TGTGCCAGCAGTTACTCTTCCGGGACAGCCTCCTACGAGCAGTACGTC.

This clonotype was observed many times. The rearrangement links TRBV5-5 to TRBJ2-3; D is unclear. V was shortened by 7 bases and J by 0 bases, with 3 bases between the two germline ends. Germline assignment: CDR1 SGHKS and CDR2 YYEKEE (reference sequence). This CDR3 comprises 11 residues. CDR3 DNA: TGTGCCAGCGAGAGCACAGATACGCAGTATTTT. Its translation: CASESTDTQYF.

This clonotype showed up just a few times. The chain uses TRBV6-6 and TRBJ2-6; D is possibly TRBD2 (6 bases). V was cut by 7 bases and J by 2 bases, with 15 bases left in between. From germline, CDR1 is MNHNY and CDR2 SVGAGI (reference sequence). The CDR3 is 16 residues long. The CDR3 spells CASISPGGPGANVLTF. For the CDR3, the DNA is TGTGCCAGCATTTCACCCGGGGGACCTGGGGCCAACGTCCTGACTTTC.

The gene calls are TRBV5-4 and TRBJ2-3; 10 bases are a match to TRBD1. This CDR3 has 15 amino acids. CDR1 is SGHNT, CDR2 YYREEE, per germline (reference sequence). Losses at the gene ends were 6 bases for V and 1 base for J; bases not matched to a gene: 5. Here the CDR3 reads CASTDRGQGTDTQYF. The CDR3, as DNA: TGTGCCAGCACAGACAGGGGGCAAGGCACAGATACGCAGTATTTT.

In this sample, this clonotype turned up a few times. The J gene is TRBJ2-1, the V gene TRBV7-2, with 13 bases lining up with TRBD2. V was pared by 5 bases and J by 0 bases, with 13 bases of the junction left unmatched. Looked up from germline, CDR1 is SGHTA and CDR2 is FQGNSA. The CDR3 is 20 residues long. CDR3 region: CASSPLGLAGAYSSYNEQFF. CDR3 in DNA: TGTGCCAGCAGCCCCCTTGGACTAGCGGGGGCCTATAGCTCCTACAATGAGCAGTTCTTC.

This clonotype occurred a few times. This chain links TRBV6-2 or TRBV6-3 with TRBJ2-5; TRBD1 aligns across 8 bases. The CDR3 has 15 amino acids. V lost 6 bases to trimming and J lost 5 bases; unmatched junction nucleotides: 11. CDR1 and CDR2 (germline): MNHEY, SVGEGT. The CDR3 DNA reads TGTGCCAGCAGCTCGCCGACAGGGGCGTTGGAGACCCAGTACTTC. Its translation is CASSSPTGALETQYF.

The sample holds a few counts of this clonotype. V usage is TRBV7-2 and J usage is TRBJ2-5; 8 nucleotides agree with TRBD2. V shed 7 bases, J shed 4 bases, and the junction held 8 bases outside the gene matches. The length of the CDR3 is 14 residues. Germline assignment: CDR1 SGHTA and CDR2 FQGNSA. The CDR3 DNA reads as TGTGCCAGCACCACTAGCGGAAATCGAGAGACCCAGTACTTC. It specifies CASTTSGNRETQYF.

This clonotype was observed many times. This chain links TRBV20-1 with TRBJ2-7; tentative D call: TRBD2 (6 bases). From germline, CDR1 is DFQATT and CDR2 SNEGSKA (reference sequence). The CDR3 covers 14 residues. Trimming removed 6 bases from V and 7 bases from J, with 22 bases in between. The CDR3: CSALGTSSGSEQYV. The CDR3 region has the DNA TGCAGTGCCCTTGGGACTTCCTCAGGGTCGGAGCAGTACGTC.

The rearrangement joins TRBV18 to TRBJ1-4, with TRBD1 matching 7 bases. CDR3 size: 15 residues. The ends lost 5 bases at V and 8 bases at J; junction bases unmatched: 11. Germline V gene lookup returns CDR1 KGHSH and CDR2 LQKENI. The CDR3 loop reads CASSAGTVLGEKLFF. The CDR3 nucleotides read TGTGCCAGCTCAGCCGGGACAGTCCTCGGGGAAAAACTGTTTTTT.

This clonotype occurred many times. The CDR3 nucleotides read TGTGCCAGCAGCCGCGCGGACCGAACCTACGAGCAGTACGTC. This gives the protein CASSRADRTYEQYV. The chain carries TRBV14 and TRBJ2-7; D gene ambiguous. V lost 4 bases and J lost 2, with 12 bases in between. In germline, CDR1 is SGHDN, CDR2 FVKESK. The CDR3 runs to 14 residues.

This clonotype was seen a few times. The chain carries TRBV6-5 and TRBJ2-3; no firm D call. CDR1 and CDR2 from the germline V gene are MNHEY and SVGAGI. V was trimmed by 8 bases and J by 6 bases, leaving 12 bases between them. This CDR3 has 12 residues. CDR3 protein: CASGDTRDTQYF. The CDR3 DNA sequence: TGTGCCAGCGGAGACACCCGGGATACGCAGTATTTT.

This clonotype came up many times. The rearrangement uses TRBV7-8 and TRBJ2-7; 8 positions agree with TRBD1. The CDR3 runs to 14 residues. Trimming at V came to 10 bases and at J to 9 bases, leaving 17 bases not matched to a gene. In germline, CDR1 is SGHVS, CDR2 FQNEAQ. The CDR3 DNA reads as TGTGCCACTCGCAAACCGGGACAGGTTTTCGGGCAGTACTTC. Translated, it gives CATRKPGQVFGQYF.

This clonotype was seen only a few times. The rearrangement links TRBV7-3 to TRBJ1-1; D is perhaps TRBD1 (6 bases). The germline CDR1 and CDR2 sequences are SGHTA and FQGTGA. The CDR3 is 14 residues long. Trimming shortened V by 5 bases and J by 1 base, and 11 bases separated the two germline ends. The CDR3 coding sequence is TGTGCCAGCAGCGCGTCGGGGGCGAACACTGAAGCTTTCTTT. Translating it yields CASSASGANTEAFF. Based on the CDR3 plus reference TRBV7-3 and TRBJ1-1, the full variable domain is GAGVSQTPSNKVTEKGKYVELRCDPISGHTALYWYRQSLGQGPEFLIYFQGTGAADDSGLPNDRFFAVRPEGSVSTLKIQRTERGDSAVYLCASSASGANTEAFFGQGTRLTVV.

The chain has TRBV7-2 and TRBJ2-7, with D possibly being TRBD2 (6 bases). From germline, CDR1 is SGHTA and CDR2 FQGNSA. V was clipped by 6 bases and J by 0 bases, with 18 bases between them. The CDR3 has 16 residues. The CDR3 loop reads CASSRQTAGSSYEQYF. The CDR3 bases are TGTGCCAGCAGTCGGCAAACAGCGGGCAGCTCCTACGAGCAGTACTTC.

This clonotype was detected a few times. The gene calls are TRBV9 and TRBJ1-3; TRBD1 might be the D (5 bases). CDR3 length: 16 residues. CDR1 is SGDLS, CDR2 YYNGEE, per germline. V dropped 4 bases and J dropped 7 bases, with 21 bases sitting between them. The CDR3 reads CASSPALFAGRNTIYF. Written as DNA, the CDR3 is TGTGCCAGCAGCCCCGCGCTGTTTGCAGGGCGGAACACCATATATTTT.